This passage covers 29 T cell receptor beta chains from one sample sequenced in a study of blood T cells in healthy people across ages. PCR was performed a second time for roughly 7 to 12 cycles using a sample-barcoded 5' primer and a J-beta primer mix. From the 5' RACE reads, TCRdb called clonotypes with MiXCR, one entry per CDR3 protein. This sample has 700,000 to 900,000 distinct CDR3 sequences, with roughly 25% found just once. The sample was also reused in another study, on T cells of mothers and their children.

What was sequenced was blood. These receptors came from a boy younger than 18 in good health.

This sequence joins TRBV24-1 and TRBJ2-2; the D gene is possibly TRBD1 (6 bases). Germline V lookup: CDR1 KGHDR, CDR2 SFDVKD. The CDR3 is 14 amino acids. V lost 9 bases and J lost 5, with 15 bases in between. CDR3 region: CATSTGTRTGELFF. DNA of the CDR3: TGTGCCACCTCAACCGGGACACGGACCGGGGAGCTGTTTTTT.

This clonotype was recorded a few times. The chain carries TRBV20-1 and TRBJ2-4; possibly TRBD1 for D (7 bases). CDR1 DFQATT and CDR2 SNEGSKA come from the germline V gene (reference sequence). CDR3 size: 13 residues. The V gene lost 3 bases and the J gene lost 3 bases, with 9 bases spanning the gap. CDR3: CSARRDSKNIQYF. The CDR3 DNA reads as TGCAGTGCTAGGCGGGACAGCAAAAACATTCAGTACTTC.

This chain connects TRBV7-2 to TRBJ1-2; perhaps TRBD1 as D (5 bases). V gave up 0 bases and J gave up 4 bases, with 9 bases separating them. The CDR3 runs to 14 residues. Per germline, CDR1 SGHTA and CDR2 FQGNSA. The CDR3 reads CASSLAGTIYGYTF. CDR3 DNA: TGTGCCAGCAGCTTAGCCGGGACCATCTATGGCTACACCTTC.

The table lists this clonotype with many counts. The V gene is TRBV7-9, the J gene TRBJ2-3; 7 bases are a match to TRBD1. Germline assignment: CDR1 SEHNR and CDR2 FQNEAQ (reference sequence). This CDR3 comprises 14 residues. Trimming cost V 5 bases and J 3 bases; bases outside gene matches: 5. CDR3 nucleotides: TGTGCCAGCAGCCGGGACAGAGGAACAGATACGCAGTATTTT. Its protein product is CASSRDRGTDTQYF.

The chain carries TRBV19 and TRBJ2-1; D remains unclear. V lost 3 bases and J 0 bases, leaving 12 bases between the germline ends. The CDR3 is 16 amino acids. The germline CDR1 and CDR2 sequences are LNHDA and SQIVND (reference sequence). CDR3 in amino acids: CASSMFPSSSYNEQFF. The CDR3 DNA is TGTGCCAGTAGTATGTTTCCGTCCAGCTCCTACAATGAGCAGTTCTTC.

V usage is TRBV29-1 and J usage is TRBJ2-2; 7 bases are shared with TRBD1. Unmatched junction bases numbered 11, after V lost 7 bases and J lost 3 bases. In germline, CDR1 is SQVTM, CDR2 ANQGSEA. This CDR3 spans 15 amino acids. CDR3 DNA: TGCAGCGCGGGATTGGGACAGACTTACACCGGGGAGCTGTTTTTT. It translates to CSAGLGQTYTGELFF.

This clonotype was picked up a small number of times. The V gene is TRBV7-7, the J gene TRBJ2-7; a weak D match, TRBD2 (7 bases). The germline V gene encodes CDR1 SSHAT and CDR2 FNYEAQ (reference sequence). V gave up 5 bases and J gave up 0 bases, with 17 bases separating them. The CDR3 covers 16 residues. In DNA, the CDR3 is TGTGCCAGCAGCCCCGGTGGGGGGGCAAGCTCCTACGAGCAGTACTTC. Translating it yields CASSPGGGASSYEQYF.

This clonotype was observed at least ten times. This chain links TRBV11-2 with TRBJ2-2; D is possibly TRBD1 (6 bases). CDR1 and CDR2 from the germline V gene are SGHAT and FQNNGV. V was shortened by 1 base and J by 4 bases, with 10 bases between the two germline ends. This CDR3 has 15 amino acids. CDR3 nucleotides: TGTGCCAGCAGCTTAGGCCCAGGGGCCACCGGGGAGCTGTTTTTT. Its protein product is CASSLGPGATGELFF.

In DNA form, the CDR3 reads TGTGCCAGCAGGGGCGGGGAACTCAAGGACGAGCAGTACTTC. This encodes CASRGGELKDEQYF. J is TRBJ2-7 and V is TRBV7-9; D possibly corresponds to TRBD2 (6 bases). V was cut by 6 bases and J by 5 bases, with 17 bases left in between. Germline V gene sequence: CDR1 SEHNR, CDR2 FQNEAQ (reference sequence). The CDR3 is made up of 14 amino acids.

This chain uses TRBV29-1 with TRBJ2-1; 7 nucleotides agree with TRBD1. CDR1 is SQVTM, CDR2 ANQGSEA, per germline. This CDR3 region has 15 residues. J lost 2 bases, V lost 6 bases, and 10 bases had no gene match. CDR3 DNA sequence: TGCAGCGTCGGCACCGGGACAGCGGCCTACAATGAGCAGTTCTTC. It translates to CSVGTGTAAYNEQFF.

In its sample, this clonotype was seen a few times. The genes are TRBV2 and TRBJ2-2; D may be TRBD1 (5 bases). V was shortened by 4 bases and J by 1 base, with 7 bases between the two germline ends. Per the germline V gene, CDR1 is SNHLY and CDR2 is FYNNEI. The CDR3 covers 14 residues. The CDR3 DNA follows: TGTGCCAGCAGTGGACAGCTGAACACCGGGGAGCTGTTTTTT. It is translated as CASSGQLNTGELFF.

This clonotype was observed a few times. This chain links TRBV3-1 with TRBJ2-1, with a weak D call TRBD1 (6 bases). Germline CDR1 reads LGHDT; CDR2 reads YNNKEL (reference sequence). Trimming took off 0 bases at V and 5 bases at J, with 17 bases between the two ends. The CDR3 has 17 amino acids. CDR3 DNA: TGTGCCAGCAGCCAAGAAATGAGCGACAGGCCTAACAATGAGCAGTTCTTC. It encodes CASSQEMSDRPNNEQFF.

V gene TRBV29-1 combines with J gene TRBJ2-5, with D tentatively TRBD2 (5 bases). The tail of the sequence fits TRBJ2-7 better, so the J call may be wrong. The germline V gene encodes CDR1 SQVTM and CDR2 ANQGSEA. The CDR3 extends over 13 amino acids. This CDR3 is CSVVEDFINEQYF. Here the CDR3 DNA reads TGCAGCGTTGTCGAGGACTTTATAAACGAGCAGTACTTC.

This clonotype has just a few counts. V gene TRBV11-2 combines with J gene TRBJ2-2; D is unresolved. CDR1 and CDR2 from the germline V gene are SGHAT and FQNNGV. This CDR3 has 15 amino acids. Trimming took 5 bases from V and 6 from J, leaving 16 bases between them. The CDR3 here is CASSLARSAAGELFF. CDR3 DNA sequence: TGTGCCAGCAGCCTCGCCCGGTCGGCCGCCGGGGAGCTGTTTTTT.

The sample holds many counts of this clonotype. This rearrangement joins TRBV28 to TRBJ1-4; perhaps TRBD1 as D (5 bases). CDR1 and CDR2 from the germline V gene are MDHEN and SYDVKM. V lost 6 bases and J lost 3, with 11 bases in between. This CDR3 is built from 14 residues. The CDR3 loop is CASRIGVSNEKLFF. The CDR3 bases are TGTGCCAGCAGGATAGGGGTTTCTAATGAAAAACTGTTTTTT.

The sample holds a few counts of this clonotype. This sequence joins TRBV2 and TRBJ1-1, with no clear D. CDR1 is SNHLY and CDR2 is FYNNEI in the germline V gene. V dropped 2 bases and J dropped 3 bases, with 7 bases sitting between them. This CDR3 is 13 amino acids long. The CDR3 is CASSELGDTEAFF. In nucleotides, the CDR3 is TGTGCCAGCAGTGAATTGGGCGACACTGAAGCTTTCTTT.

This clonotype was counted a few times. The chain recombines TRBV7-2 with TRBJ2-1; 7 bases are shared with TRBD2. V dropped 1 base and J dropped 9; count of bases not matched to a gene: 3. Germline V gene sequence: CDR1 SGHTA, CDR2 FQGNSA. The CDR3 has 13 residues. As DNA, the CDR3 is TGTGCCAGCAGCTTAGGGCTAGCGGTTGAGCAGTTCTTC. It specifies CASSLGLAVEQFF.

The gene calls are TRBV29-1 and TRBJ1-2; D perhaps matches TRBD1 (5 bases). The CDR3 is 14 amino acids. Trimming pared 6 bases from V and 5 bases from J, leaving 19 bases between. Germline V lookup: CDR1 SQVTM, CDR2 ANQGSEA. The CDR3 bases are TGCAGCGTGGGTGGGACCGCGCGAGGGTATGGCTACACCTTC. It yields the protein CSVGGTARGYGYTF.

V gene TRBV6-1 combines with J gene TRBJ2-3, with 10 bases aligning to TRBD1. The CDR3 covers 17 residues. CDR1 and CDR2 from the germline V gene are MNHNS and SASEGT. The ends lost 10 bases at V and 2 bases at J; junction bases unmatched: 15. The CDR3 region is CATGQGIKLANTDTQYF. The CDR3 DNA reads TGTGCCACGGGACAGGGGATTAAACTAGCGAACACAGATACGCAGTATTTT.

This clonotype was recorded many times. The V call is TRBV5-1, the J call TRBJ2-5; tentatively, D is TRBD2 (5 bases). The germline V and J ends were trimmed by 4 bases and 2 bases, with 12 bases remaining between them. The CDR3 is made up of 14 amino acids. Germline loops: CDR1 SGHRS, CDR2 YFSETQ. The CDR3 nucleotides read TGCGCCAGCAGCCCCCGGGATCCACAAGAGACCCAGTACTTC. As protein: CASSPRDPQETQYF.

This clonotype was seen a few times. The J gene is TRBJ1-1, the V gene TRBV29-1, with D perhaps matching TRBD1 (5 bases). Trimming removed 4 bases from V and 4 bases from J, with 19 bases in between. The CDR3 spans 15 residues. The germline CDR1 and CDR2 sequences are SQVTM and ANQGSEA. Here the CDR3 reads CSVVWGQVGSTEAFF. The CDR3 DNA is TGCAGCGTTGTGTGGGGCCAGGTGGGTAGCACTGAAGCTTTCTTT. The whole variable domain, remainder taken from reference TRBV29-1 and TRBJ1-1, is SAVISQKPSRDICQRGTSLTIQCQVDSQVTMMFWYRQQPGQSLTLIATANQGSEATYESGFVIDKFPISRPNLTFSTLTVSNMSPEDSSIYLCSVVWGQVGSTEAFFGQGTRLTVV.

The rearrangement joins TRBV12-3 or TRBV12-4 to TRBJ2-1, with a possible D match to TRBD2 (5 bases). The DNA end is more similar to TRBJ2-7, so the J call may be wrong. The length of the CDR3 is 14 residues. CDR3 in DNA: TGTGCCAGCAGTGTGTCCGGGGTCTACTACGAGCAGTACTTC. It encodes CASSVSGVYYEQYF.

This clonotype occurred a few times. The V gene is TRBV28, the J gene TRBJ1-2; no reliable D call. Trimming stripped 8 bases from V and 6 bases from J, with 7 bases between. The CDR3 is made up of 10 amino acids. Looked up from germline, CDR1 is MDHEN and CDR2 is SYDVKM. In nucleotides, the CDR3 is TGTGCCAGCTACAAAAATGGCTACACCTTC. The encoded protein is CASYKNGYTF.

Many counts were recorded for this clonotype. The junction departs from germline at one end; a sequencing error may be responsible. This rearrangement joins TRBV15 to TRBJ2-5; 9 nucleotides match TRBD1. Germline V gene sequence: CDR1 LNHNV, CDR2 YYDKDF (reference sequence). The CDR3 spans 14 residues. CDR3 nucleotide sequence: TGTGCCACCAGCCGAGACAGGGGGCAAGAGACCCAGTACTTC. This codes for CATSRDRGQETQYF.

V gene TRBV27 combines with J gene TRBJ2-2; D might be TRBD1 (6 bases). CDR3 size: 14 residues. Germline values: CDR1 MNHEY, CDR2 SMNVEV (reference sequence). Trimming took off 6 bases at V and 4 bases at J, with 12 bases between the two ends. CDR3 in amino acids: CASRPGVLTGELFF. In DNA, the CDR3 is TGTGCCAGCAGACCAGGGGTCCTCACCGGGGAGCTGTTTTTT.

The chain uses TRBV3-1 and TRBJ1-1, with 9 nucleotides matching TRBD1. The CDR3 contains 12 residues. J lost 11 bases, V lost 4 bases, and 5 bases had no gene match. Germline loops: CDR1 LGHDT, CDR2 YNNKEL (reference sequence). Here the CDR3 reads CASSLQGAVAFF. CDR3 bases: TGTGCCAGCAGCCTACAGGGGGCTGTGGCTTTCTTT.

J is TRBJ1-1 and V is TRBV6-6; no clear D. The V gene lost 2 bases and the J gene lost 1 base, with 14 bases spanning the gap. This CDR3 is 16 amino acids long. CDR1 is MNHNY and CDR2 is SVGAGI in the germline V gene (reference sequence). CDR3 sequence (DNA): TGTGCCAGCAGTTACGCCCTTCGACGGGCGAACACTGAAGCTTTCTTT. It yields the protein CASSYALRRANTEAFF.

The rearrangement joins TRBV20-1 to TRBJ2-5; 10 nucleotides agree with TRBD2. This CDR3 spans 14 amino acids. Germline V gene sequence: CDR1 DFQATT, CDR2 SNEGSKA (reference sequence). The V and J ends lost 8 bases and 2 bases, in that order; junction bases with no gene match: 8. For the CDR3, the DNA is TGCAGTTTTCAGCGGGGGGGCCCGCAAGAGACCCAGTACTTC. Its translation is CSFQRGGPQETQYF.

This clonotype was found a few times. V usage is TRBV29-1 and J usage is TRBJ1-1; 8 nucleotides align to TRBD1. This CDR3 contains 13 residues. CDR1 and CDR2 from the germline V gene are SQVTM and ANQGSEA. After removal of 7 bases from V and 1 base from J, the junction contained 5 bases not matched to a gene. CDR3 DNA sequence: TGCAGCGGTGCAGGGGGCGCGAACACTGAAGCTTTCTTT. It translates to CSGAGGANTEAFF.